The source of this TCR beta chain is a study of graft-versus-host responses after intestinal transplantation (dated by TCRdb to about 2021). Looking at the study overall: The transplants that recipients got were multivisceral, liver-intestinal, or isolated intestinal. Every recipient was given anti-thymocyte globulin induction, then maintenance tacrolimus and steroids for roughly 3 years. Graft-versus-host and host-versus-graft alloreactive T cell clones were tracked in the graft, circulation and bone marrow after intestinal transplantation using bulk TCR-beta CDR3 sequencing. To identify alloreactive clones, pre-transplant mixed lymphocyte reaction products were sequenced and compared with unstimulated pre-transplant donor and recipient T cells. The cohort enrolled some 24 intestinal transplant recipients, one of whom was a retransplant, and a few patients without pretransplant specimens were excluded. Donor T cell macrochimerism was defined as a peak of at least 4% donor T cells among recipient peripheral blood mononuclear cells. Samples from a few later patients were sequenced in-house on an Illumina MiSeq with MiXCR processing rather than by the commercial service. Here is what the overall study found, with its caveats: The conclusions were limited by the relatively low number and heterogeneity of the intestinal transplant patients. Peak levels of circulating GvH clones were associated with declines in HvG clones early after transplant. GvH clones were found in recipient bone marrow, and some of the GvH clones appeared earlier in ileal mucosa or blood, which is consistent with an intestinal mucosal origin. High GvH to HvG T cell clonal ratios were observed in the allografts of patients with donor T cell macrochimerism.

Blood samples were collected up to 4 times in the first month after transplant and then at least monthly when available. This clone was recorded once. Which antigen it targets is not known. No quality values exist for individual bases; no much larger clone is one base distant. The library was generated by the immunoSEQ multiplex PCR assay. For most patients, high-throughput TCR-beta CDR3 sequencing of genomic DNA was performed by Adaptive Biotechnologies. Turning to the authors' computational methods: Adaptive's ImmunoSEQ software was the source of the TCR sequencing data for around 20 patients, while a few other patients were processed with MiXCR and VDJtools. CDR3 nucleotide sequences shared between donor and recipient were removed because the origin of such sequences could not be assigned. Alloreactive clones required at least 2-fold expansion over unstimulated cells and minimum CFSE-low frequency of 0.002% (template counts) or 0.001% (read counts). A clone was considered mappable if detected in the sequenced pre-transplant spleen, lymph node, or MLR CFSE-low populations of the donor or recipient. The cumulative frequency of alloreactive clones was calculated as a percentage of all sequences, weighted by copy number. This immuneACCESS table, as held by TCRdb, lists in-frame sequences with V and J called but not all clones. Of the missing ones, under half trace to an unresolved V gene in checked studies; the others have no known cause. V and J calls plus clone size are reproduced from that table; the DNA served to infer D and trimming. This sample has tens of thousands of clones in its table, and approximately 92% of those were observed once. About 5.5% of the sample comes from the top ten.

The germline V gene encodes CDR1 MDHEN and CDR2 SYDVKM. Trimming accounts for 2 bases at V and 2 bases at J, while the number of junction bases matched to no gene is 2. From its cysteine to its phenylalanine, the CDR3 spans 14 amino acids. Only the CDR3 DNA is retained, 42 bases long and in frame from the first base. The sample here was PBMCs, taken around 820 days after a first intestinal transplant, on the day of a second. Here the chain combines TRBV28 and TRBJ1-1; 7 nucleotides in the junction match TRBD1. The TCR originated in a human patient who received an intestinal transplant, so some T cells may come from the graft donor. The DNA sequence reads TGTGCCAGCAGTTTAGGGACAGCCAACACTGAAGCTTTCTTT. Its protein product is CASSLGTANTEAFF.